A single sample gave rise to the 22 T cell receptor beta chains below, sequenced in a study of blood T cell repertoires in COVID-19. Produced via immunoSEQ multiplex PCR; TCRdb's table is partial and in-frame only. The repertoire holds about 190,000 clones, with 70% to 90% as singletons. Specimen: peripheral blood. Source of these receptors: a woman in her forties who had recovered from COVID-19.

As DNA, the CDR3 is TGTGCCAGCAGGCATCCCGGGACAGGGGTTAACTATGGCTACACCTTC. Encoded protein: CASRHPGTGVNYGYTF. The chain has TRBV2 and TRBJ1-2; 10 nucleotides agree with TRBD1. This CDR3 comprises 16 residues. The ends lost 6 bases at V and 1 base at J; junction bases unmatched: 8. The germline CDR1 and CDR2 sequences are SNHLY and FYNNEI.

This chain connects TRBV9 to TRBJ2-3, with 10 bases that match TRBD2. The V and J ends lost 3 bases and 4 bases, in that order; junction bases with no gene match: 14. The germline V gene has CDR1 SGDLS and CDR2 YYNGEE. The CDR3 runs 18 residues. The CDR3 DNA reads TGTGCCAGCAGCGCCCCCCGGGTAGCGGGAGGTAGGGCAGATACGCAGTATTTT. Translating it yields CASSAPRVAGGRADTQYF. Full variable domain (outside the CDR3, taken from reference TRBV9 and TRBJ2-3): DSGVTQTPKHLITATGQRVTLRCSPRSGDLSVYWYQQSLDQGLQFLIQYYNGEERAKGNILERFSAQQFPDLHSELNLSSLELGDSALYFCASSAPRVAGGRADTQYFGPGTRLTVL.

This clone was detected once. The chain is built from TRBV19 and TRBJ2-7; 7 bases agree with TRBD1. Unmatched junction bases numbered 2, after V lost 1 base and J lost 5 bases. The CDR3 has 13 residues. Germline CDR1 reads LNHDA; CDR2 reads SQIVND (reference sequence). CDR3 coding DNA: TGTGCCAGTAGTATAGGAACAGGGGACGAGCAGTACTTC. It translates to CASSIGTGDEQYF. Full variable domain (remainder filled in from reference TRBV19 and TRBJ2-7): DGGITQSPKYLFRKEGQNVTLSCEQNLNHDAMYWYRQDPGQGLRLIYYSQIVNDFQKGDIAEGYSVSREKKESFPLTVTSAQKNPTAFYLCASSIGTGDEQYFGPGTRLTVT.

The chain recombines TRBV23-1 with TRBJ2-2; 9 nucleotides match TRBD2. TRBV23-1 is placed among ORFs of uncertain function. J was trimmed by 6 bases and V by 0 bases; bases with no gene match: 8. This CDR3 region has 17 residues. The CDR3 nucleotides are TGCGCCAGCAGTCAATCTAGCGGGAGCCCCAGGGCCGGGGAGCTGTTTTTT. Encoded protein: CASSQSSGSPRAGELFF.

CDR3 loop: CASSVQGKKNTEAFF. The DNA of the CDR3 is TGTGCCAGCAGTGTACAGGGAAAGAAGAACACTGAAGCTTTCTTT. The chain has TRBV28 and TRBJ1-1, with D possibly matching TRBD1 (6 bases). This CDR3 is built from 15 residues. Trimming pared 5 bases from V and 1 base from J, leaving 14 bases between. In germline, CDR1 is MDHEN, CDR2 SYDVKM.

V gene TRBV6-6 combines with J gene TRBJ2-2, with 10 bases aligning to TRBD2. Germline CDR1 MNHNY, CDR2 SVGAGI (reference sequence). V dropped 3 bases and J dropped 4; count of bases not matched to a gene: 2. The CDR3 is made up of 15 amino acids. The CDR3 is CASSYSGRTTGELFF. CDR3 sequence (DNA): TGTGCCAGCAGTTATAGCGGGAGGACCACCGGGGAGCTGTTTTTT.

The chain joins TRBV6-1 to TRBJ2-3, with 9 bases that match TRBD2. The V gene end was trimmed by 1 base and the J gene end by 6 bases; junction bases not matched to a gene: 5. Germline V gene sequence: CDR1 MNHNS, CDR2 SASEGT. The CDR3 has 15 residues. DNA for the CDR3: TGTGCCAGCAGTGAAGGCGGGAGGGCCTTTGATACGCAGTATTTT. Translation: CASSEGGRAFDTQYF.

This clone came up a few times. CDR3 amino acids: CASSETRQGEGYTF. The CDR3 DNA reads TGTGCCAGCAGTGAAACCCGTCAGGGTGAAGGCTACACCTTC. The V call is TRBV6-1, the J call TRBJ1-2, with D possibly TRBD1 on 5 matching bases. This CDR3 is built from 14 residues. V was cut by 2 bases and J by 8 bases, with 15 bases left in between. Germline V gives CDR1 MNHNS, CDR2 SASEGT.

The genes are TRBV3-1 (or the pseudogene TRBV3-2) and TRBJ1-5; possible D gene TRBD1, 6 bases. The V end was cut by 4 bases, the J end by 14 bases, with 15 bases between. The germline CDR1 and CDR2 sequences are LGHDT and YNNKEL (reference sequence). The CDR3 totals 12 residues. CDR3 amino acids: CASSLPQGIKHF. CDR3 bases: TGTGCCAGCAGCCTCCCCCAGGGGATTAAGCATTTT.

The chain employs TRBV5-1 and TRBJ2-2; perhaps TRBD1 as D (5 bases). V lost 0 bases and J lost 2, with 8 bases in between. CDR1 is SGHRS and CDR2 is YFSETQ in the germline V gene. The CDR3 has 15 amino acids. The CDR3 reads CASSLDRSNTGELFF. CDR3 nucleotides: TGCGCCAGCAGCTTGGACAGGTCAAACACCGGGGAGCTGTTTTTT.

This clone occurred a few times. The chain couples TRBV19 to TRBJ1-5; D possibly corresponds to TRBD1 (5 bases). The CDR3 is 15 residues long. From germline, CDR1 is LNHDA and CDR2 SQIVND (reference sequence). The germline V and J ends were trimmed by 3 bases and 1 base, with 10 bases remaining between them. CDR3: CASSIDDSSNQPQHF. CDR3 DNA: TGTGCCAGTAGTATTGACGACAGCAGCAATCAGCCCCAGCATTTT. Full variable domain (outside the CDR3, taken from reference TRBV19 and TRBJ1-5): DGGITQSPKYLFRKEGQNVTLSCEQNLNHDAMYWYRQDPGQGLRLIYYSQIVNDFQKGDIAEGYSVSREKKESFPLTVTSAQKNPTAFYLCASSIDDSSNQPQHFGDGTRLSIL.

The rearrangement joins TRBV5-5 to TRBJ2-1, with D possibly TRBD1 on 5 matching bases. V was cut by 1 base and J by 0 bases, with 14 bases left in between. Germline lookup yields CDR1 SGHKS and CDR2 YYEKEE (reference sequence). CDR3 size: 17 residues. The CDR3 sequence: CASSLSRTLGSYNEQFF. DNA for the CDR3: TGTGCCAGCAGCTTGTCCCGGACACTCGGCTCCTACAATGAGCAGTTCTTC. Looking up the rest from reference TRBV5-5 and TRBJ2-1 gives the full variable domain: DAGVTQSPTHLIKTRGQQVTLRCSPISGHKSVSWYQQVLGQGPQFIFQYYEKEERGRGNFPDRFSARQFPNYSSELNVNALLLGDSALYLCASSLSRTLGSYNEQFFGPGTRLTVL.

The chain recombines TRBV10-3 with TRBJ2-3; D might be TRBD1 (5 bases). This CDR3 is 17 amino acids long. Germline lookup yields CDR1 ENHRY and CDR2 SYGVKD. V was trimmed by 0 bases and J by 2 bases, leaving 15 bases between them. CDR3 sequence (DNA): TGTGCCATCAGTGAGTCGACTTGGTTAGGGGACACAGATACGCAGTATTTT. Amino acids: CAISESTWLGDTDTQYF.

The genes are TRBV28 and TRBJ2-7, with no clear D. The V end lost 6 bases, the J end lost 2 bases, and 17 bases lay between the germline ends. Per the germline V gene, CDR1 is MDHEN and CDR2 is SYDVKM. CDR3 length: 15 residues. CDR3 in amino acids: CASSPHREPTYEQYF. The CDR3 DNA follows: TGTGCCAGCAGCCCCCACCGAGAACCTACCTACGAGCAGTACTTC.

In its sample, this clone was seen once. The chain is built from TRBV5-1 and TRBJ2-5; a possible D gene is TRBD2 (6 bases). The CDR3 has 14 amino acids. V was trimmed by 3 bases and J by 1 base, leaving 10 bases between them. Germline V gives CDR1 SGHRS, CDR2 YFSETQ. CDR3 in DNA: TGCGCCAGCAGCTGGGCGGGGCTCCAAGAGACCCAGTACTTC. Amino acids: CASSWAGLQETQYF.

The CDR3 sequence is CASSMVVLTSTDTQYF. DNA of the CDR3: TGTGCCAGCAGCATGGTGGTGTTAACTAGCACAGATACGCAGTATTTT. The V and J genes are TRBV5-4 and TRBJ2-3; D uncertain. Germline-derived CDR1 and CDR2 are SGHNT and YYREEE (reference sequence). The length of the CDR3 is 16 residues. Trimming left V 4 bases short and J 0 bases short, with 15 bases between.

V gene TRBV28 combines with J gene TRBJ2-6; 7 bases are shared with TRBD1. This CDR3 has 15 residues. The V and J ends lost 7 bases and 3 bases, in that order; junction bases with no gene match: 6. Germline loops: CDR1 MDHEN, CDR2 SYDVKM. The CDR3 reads CASNSHRGGANVLTF. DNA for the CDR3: TGTGCCAGCAACTCGCACAGGGGTGGGGCCAACGTCCTGACTTTC.

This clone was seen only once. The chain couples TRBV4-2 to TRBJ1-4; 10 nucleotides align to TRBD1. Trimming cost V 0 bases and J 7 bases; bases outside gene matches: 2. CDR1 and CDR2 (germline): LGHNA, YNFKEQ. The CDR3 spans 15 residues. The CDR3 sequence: CASSQDDRGREKLFF. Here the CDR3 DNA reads TGTGCCAGCAGCCAAGATGACAGGGGGCGTGAAAAACTGTTTTTT.

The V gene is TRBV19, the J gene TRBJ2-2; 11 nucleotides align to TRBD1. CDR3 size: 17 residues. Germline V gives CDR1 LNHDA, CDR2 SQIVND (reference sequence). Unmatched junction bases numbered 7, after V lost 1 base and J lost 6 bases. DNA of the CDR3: TGTGCCAGTAGTATAGGGGCCGGACAGGGGGCAGCCGGGGAGCTGTTTTTT. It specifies CASSIGAGQGAAGELFF.

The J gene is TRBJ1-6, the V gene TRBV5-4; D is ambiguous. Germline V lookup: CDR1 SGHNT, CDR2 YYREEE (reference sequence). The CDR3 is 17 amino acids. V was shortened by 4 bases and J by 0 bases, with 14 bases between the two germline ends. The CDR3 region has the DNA TGTGCCAGCAGCACGGGTGGAGGTAGCTCCTATAATTCACCCCTCCACTTT. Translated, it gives CASSTGGGSSYNSPLHF.

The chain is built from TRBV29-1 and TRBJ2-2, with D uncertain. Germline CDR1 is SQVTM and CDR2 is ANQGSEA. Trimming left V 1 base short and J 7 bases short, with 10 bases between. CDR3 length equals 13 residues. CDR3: CSVEGPRVGELFF. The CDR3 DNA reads TGCAGCGTTGAAGGTCCCCGGGTCGGGGAGCTGTTTTTT.

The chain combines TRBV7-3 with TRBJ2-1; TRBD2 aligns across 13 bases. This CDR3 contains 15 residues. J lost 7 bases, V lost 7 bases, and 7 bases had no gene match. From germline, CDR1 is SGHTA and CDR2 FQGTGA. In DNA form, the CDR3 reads TGTGCCAGCAACCCGGGACTAGCGGGAATAAATGAGCAGTTCTTC. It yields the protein CASNPGLAGINEQFF.